Detailed here is one T cell receptor (beta chain). These data are taken from a study of blood T cell repertoires in COVID-19. The overall study: There were acute and convalescent COVID-19 samples, and they came from the United States, Italy and Spain. PBMCs, B-cell-depleted T cells, or T cells provided the cDNA or gDNA that made up the material.

V was clipped by 5 bases and J by 0 bases, with 13 bases between them. Germline V lookup: CDR1 MGHDK, CDR2 SYGVNS. The CDR3 extends over 15 amino acids. Authors' data handling: Scientists estimated how many nucleated cells there were by amplifying reference gene primers. The protocol was immunoSEQ multiplex PCR, while the TCRdb copy is restricted to in-frame clones and leaves out a portion. V, J and clone size reflect that table, while D and trimming were determined from the DNA. This table has some 260,000 clones, 88% appearing once. The origin of this receptor is a middle-aged woman who had recovered from COVID-19. Sequenced material: peripheral blood. V and J are TRBV25-1 and TRBJ2-5; possibly TRBD1 for D (5 bases). The chain's CDR3 is CASSPDRLYQETQYF. DNA for the CDR3: TGTGCCAGCAGTCCCGACAGACTGTACCAAGAGACCCAGTACTTC.